Shown below are 6 T cell receptor beta chains from a single sample sequenced in a study of shared T cell receptors in the human thymus. This table comes from immunoSEQ multiplex PCR, and its TCRdb copy is limited to in-frame clones, with some not included. Here the sample spans hundreds of thousands of clones, around 78% being singletons. Separately, the same data were catalogued under a study of human thymus T cells.

Sequencing was performed on thymocytes. All receptors come from a boy younger than two with a congenital heart defect.

The CDR3 protein is CASSYGTPHEQYF. CDR3 nucleotides: TGTGCCAGCAGTTACGGGACTCCCCACGAGCAGTACTTC. The genes are TRBV6-5 and TRBJ2-7, with D tentatively TRBD2 (6 bases). CDR1 and CDR2 from the germline V gene are MNHEY and SVGAGI. V dropped 2 bases and J dropped 5 bases, with 10 bases sitting between them. The CDR3 consists of 13 residues.

The rearrangement joins TRBV1 to TRBJ1-5; the table gives TRBD1 as D, unverified against the DNA. TRBV1 is classified as a pseudogene. The CDR3 is 15 residues long. CDR3 in DNA: TGCACCAGCATCCTACCTCAGGGTAGCAATCAGCCCCAGCATTTT. Translating gives CTSILPQGSNQPQHF.

This clone was detected a few times. V is TRBV2 and J is TRBJ2-2; D perhaps matches TRBD2 (5 bases). The V end was cut by 8 bases, the J end by 7 bases, with 17 bases between. Germline V CDR1 and CDR2: SNHLY, FYNNEI. This CDR3 contains 14 residues. CDR3 DNA sequence: TGTGCCAGCTCCCTCTCGGCGGGCGACGGGGAGCTGTTTTTT. Its translation is CASSLSAGDGELFF.

This clone was counted a few times. The chain joins TRBV4-1 to TRBJ2-3; a possible D gene is TRBD2 (6 bases). This CDR3 has 15 residues. Germline CDR1 and CDR2: MGHRA and YSYEKL. Between the trimmed V and J ends, which lost 1 base and 0 bases, there was a span of 8 bases. In DNA, the CDR3 is TGCGCCAGCAGCCAAGGACGGGAGAGCACAGATACGCAGTATTTT. This gives the protein CASSQGRESTDTQYF.

The V call is TRBV27, the J call TRBJ1-5; D is possibly TRBD1 (5 bases). The CDR3 totals 15 residues. Per germline, CDR1 MNHEY and CDR2 SMNVEV (reference sequence). Deletions cut 9 bases from V and 9 bases from J, with 24 bases between. The chain's CDR3 is CASGVGGNGDSPQHF. Written as DNA, the CDR3 is TGTGCCAGTGGGGTCGGCGGGAACGGGGACTCGCCCCAGCATTTT.

This chain joins TRBV6-1 and TRBJ1-4; D uncertain. The CDR3 extends over 14 amino acids. Trimming stripped 8 bases from V and 7 bases from J, with 17 bases between. The germline V gene has CDR1 MNHNS and CDR2 SASEGT. The DNA of the CDR3 is TGTGCCAGCGCAAGGAGGGTGGACCCTGAAAAACTGTTTTTT. It specifies CASARRVDPEKLFF.